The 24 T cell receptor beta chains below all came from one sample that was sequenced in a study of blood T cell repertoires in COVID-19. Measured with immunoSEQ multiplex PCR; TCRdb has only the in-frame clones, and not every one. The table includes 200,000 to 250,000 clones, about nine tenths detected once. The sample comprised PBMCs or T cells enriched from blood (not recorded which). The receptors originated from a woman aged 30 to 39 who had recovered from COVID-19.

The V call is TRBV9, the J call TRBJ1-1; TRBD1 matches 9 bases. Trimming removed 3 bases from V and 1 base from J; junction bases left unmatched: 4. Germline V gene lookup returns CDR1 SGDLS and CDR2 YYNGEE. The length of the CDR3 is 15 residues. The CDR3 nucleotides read TGTGCCAGCAGCGGCCGACAGGGGGGGAACACTGAAGCTTTCTTT. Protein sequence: CASSGRQGGNTEAFF.

DNA for the CDR3: TGCGCCAGCAGCCAAGAGGGGACACAGGCTAATGGAAACACCATATATTTT. Translation gives CASSQEGTQANGNTIYF. V usage is TRBV4-1 and J usage is TRBJ1-3, with D possibly matching TRBD1 (6 bases). CDR1 and CDR2 from the germline V gene are MGHRA and YSYEKL. The CDR3 totals 17 residues. With 0 bases removed from V and 3 bases from J, the gap between germline ends came to 15 bases.

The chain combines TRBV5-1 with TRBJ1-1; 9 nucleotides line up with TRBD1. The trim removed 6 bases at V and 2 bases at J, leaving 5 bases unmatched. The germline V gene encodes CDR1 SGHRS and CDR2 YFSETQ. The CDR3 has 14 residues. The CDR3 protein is CASNPTGGNTEAFF. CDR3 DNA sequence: TGCGCCAGCAACCCGACAGGGGGAAACACTGAAGCTTTCTTT.

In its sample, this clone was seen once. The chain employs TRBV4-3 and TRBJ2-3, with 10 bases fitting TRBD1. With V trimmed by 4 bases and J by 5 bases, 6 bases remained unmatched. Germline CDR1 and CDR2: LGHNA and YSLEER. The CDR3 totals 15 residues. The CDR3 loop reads CASSRGTGVGDTQYF. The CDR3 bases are TGCGCCAGCAGCCGGGGGACAGGGGTGGGAGATACGCAGTATTTT.

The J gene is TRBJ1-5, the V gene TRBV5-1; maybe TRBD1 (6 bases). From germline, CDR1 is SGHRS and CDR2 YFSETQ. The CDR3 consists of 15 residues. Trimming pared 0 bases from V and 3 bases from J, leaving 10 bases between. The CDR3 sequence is CASSLAGEDNQPQHF. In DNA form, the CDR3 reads TGCGCCAGCAGCTTGGCAGGGGAAGACAATCAGCCCCAGCATTTT. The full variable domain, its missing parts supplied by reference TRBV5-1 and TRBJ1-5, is KAGVTQTPRYLIKTRGQQVTLSCSPISGHRSVSWYQQTPGQGLQFLFEYFSETQRNKGNFPGRFSGRQFSNSRSEMNVSTLELGDSALYLCASSLAGEDNQPQHFGDGTRLSIL.

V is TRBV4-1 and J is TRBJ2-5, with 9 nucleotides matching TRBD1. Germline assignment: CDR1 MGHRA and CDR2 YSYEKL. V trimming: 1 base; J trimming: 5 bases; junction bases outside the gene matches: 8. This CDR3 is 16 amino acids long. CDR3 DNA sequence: TGCGCCAGCAGCCAAGTAGGGTGGACAGGGGAGGAGACCCAGTACTTC. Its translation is CASSQVGWTGEETQYF.

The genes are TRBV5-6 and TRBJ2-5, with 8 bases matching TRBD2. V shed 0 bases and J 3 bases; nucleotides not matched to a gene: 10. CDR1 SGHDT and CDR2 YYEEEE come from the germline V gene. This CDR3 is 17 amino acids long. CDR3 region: CASSLVRVRGDEETQYF. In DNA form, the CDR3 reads TGTGCCAGCAGCTTGGTAAGAGTGCGGGGGGACGAAGAGACCCAGTACTTC. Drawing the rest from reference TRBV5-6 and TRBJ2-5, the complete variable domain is DAGVTQSPTHLIKTRGQQVTLRCSPKSGHDTVSWYQQALGQGPQFIFQYYEEEERQRGNFPDRFSGHQFPNYSSELNVNALLLGDSALYLCASSLVRVRGDEETQYFGPGTRLLVL.

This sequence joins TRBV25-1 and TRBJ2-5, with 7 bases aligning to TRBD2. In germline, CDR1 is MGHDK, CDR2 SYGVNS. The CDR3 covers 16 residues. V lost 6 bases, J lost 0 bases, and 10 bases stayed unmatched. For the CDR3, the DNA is TGTGCCAGCAGCGAGGGGAGGGGCAGGCACCAAGAGACCCAGTACTTC. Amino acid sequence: CASSEGRGRHQETQYF.

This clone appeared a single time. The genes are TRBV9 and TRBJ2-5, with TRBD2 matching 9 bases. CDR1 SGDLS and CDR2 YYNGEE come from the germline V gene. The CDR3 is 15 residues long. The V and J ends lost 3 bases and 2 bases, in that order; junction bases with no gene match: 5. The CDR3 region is CASSGTSGRQETQYF. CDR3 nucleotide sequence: TGTGCCAGCAGCGGAACTAGCGGGCGGCAAGAGACCCAGTACTTC.

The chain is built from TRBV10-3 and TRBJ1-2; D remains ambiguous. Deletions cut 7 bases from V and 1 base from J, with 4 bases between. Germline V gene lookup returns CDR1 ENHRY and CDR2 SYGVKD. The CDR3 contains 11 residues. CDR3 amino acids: CAITGNYGYTF. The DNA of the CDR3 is TGTGCCATCACGGGTAACTATGGCTACACCTTC.

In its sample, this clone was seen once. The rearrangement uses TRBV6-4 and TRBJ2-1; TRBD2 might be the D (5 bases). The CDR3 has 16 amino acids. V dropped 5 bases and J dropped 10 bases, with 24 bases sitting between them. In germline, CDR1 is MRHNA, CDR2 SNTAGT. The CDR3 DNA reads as TGTGCCAGCAGTATACTCCCGGGGAGATCTACGGCGGAGCAGTTCTTC. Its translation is CASSILPGRSTAEQFF.

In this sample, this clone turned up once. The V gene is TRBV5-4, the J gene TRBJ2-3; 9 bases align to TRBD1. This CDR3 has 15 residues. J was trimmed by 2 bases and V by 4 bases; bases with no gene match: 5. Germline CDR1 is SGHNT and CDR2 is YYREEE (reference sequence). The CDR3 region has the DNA TGTGCCAGCAGCGGGGACAGGGTTCCCACAGATACGCAGTATTTT. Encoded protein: CASSGDRVPTDTQYF.

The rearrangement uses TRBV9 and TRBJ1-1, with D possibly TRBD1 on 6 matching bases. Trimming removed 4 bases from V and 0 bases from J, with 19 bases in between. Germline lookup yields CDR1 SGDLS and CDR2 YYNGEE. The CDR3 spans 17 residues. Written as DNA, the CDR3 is TGTGCCAGCAGCCCCCAGCGACAGGCCCTAATGAACACTGAAGCTTTCTTT. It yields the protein CASSPQRQALMNTEAFF.

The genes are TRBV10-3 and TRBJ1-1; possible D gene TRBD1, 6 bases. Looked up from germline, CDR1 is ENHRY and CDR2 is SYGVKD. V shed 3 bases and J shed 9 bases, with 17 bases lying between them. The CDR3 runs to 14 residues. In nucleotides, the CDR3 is TGTGCCATCAGTGACCCCGTGACAGGACCTCAAGCTTTCTTT. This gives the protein CAISDPVTGPQAFF.

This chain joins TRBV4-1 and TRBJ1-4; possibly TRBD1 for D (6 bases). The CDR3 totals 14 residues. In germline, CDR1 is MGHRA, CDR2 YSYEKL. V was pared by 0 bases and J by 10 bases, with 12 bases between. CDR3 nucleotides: TGCGCCAGCAGCCAAGAAGGGGGGAGGGGAAAACTGTTTTTT. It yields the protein CASSQEGGRGKLFF.

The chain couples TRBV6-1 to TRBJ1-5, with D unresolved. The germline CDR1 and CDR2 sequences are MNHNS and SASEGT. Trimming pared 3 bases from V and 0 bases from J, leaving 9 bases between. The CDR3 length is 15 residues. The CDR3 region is CASSDVHYSNQPQHF. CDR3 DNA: TGTGCCAGCAGTGACGTACATTATAGCAATCAGCCCCAGCATTTT.

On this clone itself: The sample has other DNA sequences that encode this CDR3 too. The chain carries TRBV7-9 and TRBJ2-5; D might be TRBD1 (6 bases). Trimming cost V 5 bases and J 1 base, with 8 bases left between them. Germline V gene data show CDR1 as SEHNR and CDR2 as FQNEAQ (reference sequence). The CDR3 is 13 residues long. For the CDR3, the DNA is TGTGCCAGCAGCACACAGGGCCAAGAGACCCAGTACTTC. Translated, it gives CASSTQGQETQYF.

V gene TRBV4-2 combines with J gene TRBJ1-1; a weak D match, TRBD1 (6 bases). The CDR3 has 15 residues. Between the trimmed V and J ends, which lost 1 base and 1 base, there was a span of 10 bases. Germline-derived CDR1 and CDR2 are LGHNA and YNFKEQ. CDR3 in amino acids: CASSQVRTANTEAFF. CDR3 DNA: TGTGCCAGCAGCCAAGTCCGGACAGCGAACACTGAAGCTTTCTTT.

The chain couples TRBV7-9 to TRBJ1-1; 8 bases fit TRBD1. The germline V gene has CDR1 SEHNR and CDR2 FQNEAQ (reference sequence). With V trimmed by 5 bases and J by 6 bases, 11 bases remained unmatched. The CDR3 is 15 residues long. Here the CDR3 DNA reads TGTGCCAGCAGCCCAATAAGGACAGGGAGACCTGAAGCTTTCTTT. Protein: CASSPIRTGRPEAFF.

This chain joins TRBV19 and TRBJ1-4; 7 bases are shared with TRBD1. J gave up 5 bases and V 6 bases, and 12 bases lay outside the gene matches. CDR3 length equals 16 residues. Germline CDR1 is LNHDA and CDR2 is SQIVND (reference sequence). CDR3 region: CASSTFQGQRNEKLFF. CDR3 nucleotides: TGTGCCAGTAGCACCTTCCAGGGACAGAGAAATGAAAAACTGTTTTTT.

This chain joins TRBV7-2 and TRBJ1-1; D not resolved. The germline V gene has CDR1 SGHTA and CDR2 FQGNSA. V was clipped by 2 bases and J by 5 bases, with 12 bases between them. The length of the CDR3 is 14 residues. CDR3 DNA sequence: TGTGCCAGCAGCTTATGGGCCCGGGATACTGAAGCTTTCTTT. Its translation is CASSLWARDTEAFF. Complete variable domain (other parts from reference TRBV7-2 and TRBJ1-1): GAGVSQSPSNKVTEKGKDVELRCDPISGHTALYWYRQSLGQGLEFLIYFQGNSAPDKSGLPSDRFSAERTGGSVSTLTIQRTQQEDSAVYLCASSLWARDTEAFFGQGTRLTVV.

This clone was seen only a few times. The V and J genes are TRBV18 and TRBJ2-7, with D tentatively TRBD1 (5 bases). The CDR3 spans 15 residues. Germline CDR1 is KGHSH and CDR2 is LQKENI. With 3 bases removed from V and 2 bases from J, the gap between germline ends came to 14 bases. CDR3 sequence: CASSPLQVQAYEQYF. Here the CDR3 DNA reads TGTGCCAGCTCACCGTTACAGGTCCAAGCCTACGAGCAGTACTTC.

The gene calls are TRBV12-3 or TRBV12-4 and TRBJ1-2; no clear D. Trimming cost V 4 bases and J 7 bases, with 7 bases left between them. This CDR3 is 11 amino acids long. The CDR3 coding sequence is TGTGCCAGCAGTTCGGTTGGTGGCTACACCTTC. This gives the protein CASSSVGGYTF.

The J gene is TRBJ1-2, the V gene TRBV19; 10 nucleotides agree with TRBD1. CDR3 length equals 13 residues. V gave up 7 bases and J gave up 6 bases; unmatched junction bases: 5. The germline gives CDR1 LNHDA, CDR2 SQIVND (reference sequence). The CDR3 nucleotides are TGTGCCAGTACCCTGGACAGGGGGGATGGCTACACCTTC. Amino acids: CASTLDRGDGYTF.